A selection of T cell receptor beta chains follows, all from one sample in a study of T-cell memory formation after mild COVID-19. TCRdb ran MiXCR on the 5' RACE reads and lists one entry per CDR3 protein. The sample records some 100,000 distinct CDR3 sequences, around 10% being singletons. Sequencing used PBMCs or a T cell subset sorted from them (not recorded which). The receptors shown here come from a young man who had mild COVID-19 (a few samples of this study predate the infection). Cell type and time point are not known. Each CDR3 is given with its conserved first and last residue. Fields, in order: CDR3 length, V gene, J gene, D gene, clone size, CDR3 protein, CDR3 DNA. The D gene is left open where the match is weak. Clone size is given for some rows only: seen once, a few or many times, or a class if the clone is expanded.

13,TRBV12-3/TRBV12-4,TRBJ1-2,.,few,CASSPLGNYGYTF,TGTGCCAGCAGTCCCCTTGGAAACTATGGCTACACCTTC
16,TRBV29-1,TRBJ2-1,TRBD1,.,CSVEEPGTGVRNEQFF,TGCAGCGTTGAAGAACCCGGGACAGGGGTTAGGAATGAGCAGTTCTTC
15,TRBV12-3/TRBV12-4,TRBJ2-1,TRBD2,few,CASSFLAGGYNEQFF,TGTGCCAGCAGTTTCCTAGCGGGGGGGTACAATGAGCAGTTCTTC
14,TRBV9,TRBJ2-5,TRBD1,.,CASSGDRVGETQYF,TGTGCCAGCAGCGGAGACAGGGTCGGAGAGACCCAGTACTTC
16,TRBV5-1,TRBJ2-3,TRBD2,.,CASSPRLAGVIDTQYF,TGCGCCAGCAGTCCTCGACTAGCGGGGGTGATAGATACGCAGTATTTT
13,TRBV5-1,TRBJ1-1,.,many,CASTPREGTEAFF,TGCGCCAGCACGCCCCGGGAGGGCACTGAAGCTTTCTTT
14,TRBV28,TRBJ2-5,.,few,CASSFFEDEETQYF,TGTGCCAGCAGTTTCTTTGAGGACGAGGAGACCCAGTACTTC
14,TRBV28,TRBJ1-6,TRBD1,few,CASSPRTGGPPLHF,TGTGCCAGCAGTCCTCGGACAGGGGGACCACCCCTCCACTTT
16,TRBV2,TRBJ2-3,.,few,CASRTGVGWGTDTQYF,TGTGCCAGCAGGACGGGGGTCGGCTGGGGCACAGATACGCAGTATTTT
15,TRBV5-1,TRBJ1-5,TRBD1,few,CASSPTGGVLQPQHF,TGCGCCAGCAGCCCTACAGGGGGCGTTTTACAGCCCCAGCATTTT
11,TRBV11-2,TRBJ1-1,.,.,CASSLQGSAFF,TGTGCCAGCAGCCTGCAGGGGTCCGCTTTCTTT
17,TRBV2,TRBJ2-5,TRBD2,.,CASSEWLAGGIQETQYF,TGTGCCAGCAGTGAATGGCTAGCGGGGGGGATCCAAGAGACCCAGTACTTC
15,TRBV13,TRBJ2-3,TRBD2,.,CASSPRVAGSDTQYF,TGTGCCAGCAGCCCCCGAGTAGCGGGCTCAGATACGCAGTATTTT